This T cell receptor beta chain was obtained from a study of quantifying T cell responses using KT2 cells (TCRdb year 2017). Regarding the complete study: RNA was DNase-treated and reverse transcribed with TCR alpha and beta constant-region primers, mostly using SuperScript III. Under optimum conditions, the efficiency of the T4 ligation step was estimated to be more than 8%. PCR2 was performed as a SYBR Green qPCR and was stopped at a predetermined fluorescence threshold so that over-amplification was avoided. Broader findings and caveats from the paper: Even at the lowest spike-in tested, roughly one KT2 cell per 100,000 PBMC, KT2 sequences were still detected. The study did not include a side-by-side comparison of this pipeline with other TCR sequencing techniques. The numbers of KT2 alpha and beta sequences increased linearly with the number of input KT2 cells across several orders of magnitude. Detection of KT2 sequences showed saturation at very high KT2 spike-in numbers.

Receptors were amplified or captured by UMI-ligation and nested PCR. A single-stranded oligonucleotide carrying the Illumina SP2 sequence and a UMI was ligated to the cDNA 3' end using T4 RNA ligase 1. PCR1 was run for about 4 cycles (98 degrees C for 15 s, 69 degrees C for 30 s, 72 degrees C for 40 s), and an equimolar mix of RC1.1 and RC1.2, covering TRBC1 and TRBC2, was used as the beta primer. Starting at PCR2, TCR alpha and beta chains were handled separately, and sample indices and Illumina adaptors were added. The UMI comprised 12 random nucleotides, as two hexamers separated by a spacer, placed after an 8-base spacer. Libraries were sequenced on an Illumina MiSeq with v2 2x251 paired-end chemistry, typically about twelve samples per run. To increase diversity, roughly 5-7% PhiX DNA was added to each sequencing library. Per the source publication's procedure: Raw reads were converted to FASTQ with bcl2fastq and were demultiplexed by dual indices with Demultiplexor. V and J genes were assigned by Decombinator through tag matching, with a single base-pair mismatch permitted. Collapsinator used UMIs to correct both sequencing errors and frequency errors arising from PCR heterogeneity. CDR3Translator turned Decombinator identifiers into nucleotide sequence, translated that sequence into amino acids, and pulled out the CDR3 based on C- and N-terminal motifs. Each distinct KT2 TCR was counted as a cluster of KT2 sequences sharing one unique molecular identifier. The public reads were reanalyzed by TCRdb: fastp trimming at Q25, MiXCR alignment, in-frame beta chains only. Records with the same CDR3 protein are collapsed into one entry carrying the most frequent genes and DNA. TCRdb, not the original authors, processed these V and J calls. The sample has 40,000 to 50,000 distinct CDR3 sequences on record, more than 15% of them singletons. The top ten clonotypes cover less than 45% of the sample.

To test the sensitivity and accuracy of the pipeline, known numbers of KT2, a T cell clone whose TCR had already been sequenced, were spiked into unfractionated PBMC. KT2 cells were mixed with a fixed number of PBMC to create a range of KT2-to-PBMC ratios. Its CDR3 holds 17 amino acids, cysteine through phenylalanine. Only the CDR3 DNA is retained, 51 bases long and in frame from the first base. The germline V end is reduced by 5 bases and the J end by 4 bases; junction bases left unmatched: 13. As for this clonotype: This receptor's antigen is unknown. Base qualities are missing; no much larger clone stands one base away.

This chain is built from TRBV12-3 or TRBV12-4 and TRBJ1-5; 8 junctional bases match TRBD1. The receptor was derived from a human donor. The sample consisted of PBMCs spiked with cells of the T cell clone KT2. CDR3 region: CASSGRQGNLLNQPQHF. The nucleotide sequence is TGTGCCAGCAGTGGCAGACAGGGGAACCTTCTAAATCAGCCCCAGCATTTT.